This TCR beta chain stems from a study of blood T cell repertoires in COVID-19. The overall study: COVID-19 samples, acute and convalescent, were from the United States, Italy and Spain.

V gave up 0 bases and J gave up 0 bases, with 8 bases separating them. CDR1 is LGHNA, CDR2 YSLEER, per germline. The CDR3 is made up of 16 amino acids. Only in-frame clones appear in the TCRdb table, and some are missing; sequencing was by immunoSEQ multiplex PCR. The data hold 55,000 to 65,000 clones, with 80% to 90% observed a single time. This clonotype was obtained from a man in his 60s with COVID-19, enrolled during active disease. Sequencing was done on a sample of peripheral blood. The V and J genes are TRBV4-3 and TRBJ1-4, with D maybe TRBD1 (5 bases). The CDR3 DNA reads TGCGCCAGCAGCCAAGAGGGACTTCCAACTAATGAAAAACTGTTTTTT. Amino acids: CASSQEGLPTNEKLFF.